The subject of this entry is one T cell receptor (beta chain). The antigen is unknown. This record belongs to a study of T cell responses to AZD1222 COVID-19 vaccine. Whole-study findings and limits: Vaccine-associated CD4 TCRs ranged over spike, dominating at 160-218 and 743-854. Baseline serology detected seropositivity in only six AZD1222 recipients. Repertoires were collected only later (after the peak T cell response had occurred).

Pooled together were second doses at about 4 or about 12 weeks. Trimming left V 2 bases short and J 6 bases short, with 11 bases between. Looked up from germline, CDR1 is MNHNS and CDR2 is SASEGT. The CDR3 is made up of 13 amino acids. This table comes from immunoSEQ multiplex PCR, and its TCRdb copy is limited to in-frame clones, with some not included. The data contain 130,000 or so clones, approximately 88% of them seen just once; the ten biggest clones take up roughly 6.1%. The gene calls are TRBV6-1 and TRBJ2-7; D call uncertain. Sample: peripheral blood, taken 28 days after the second AZD1222 dose. This sequence originates from an adult who received the AZD1222 COVID-19 vaccine. CDR3 coding DNA: TGTGCCAGCAGTGAAAACGTATTAGGCGAGCAGTACTTC. The encoded protein is CASSENVLGEQYF.